Listed below are T cell receptor beta chains from one sample, sequenced in a study of early T cells in non-severe SARS-CoV-2 infection. TCRdb analysed the 5' RACE reads with MiXCR anew, one entry per CDR3 protein. The table records 70,000 or so distinct CDR3 sequences, around 13% of them present only once. Sequences were obtained from whole blood. The receptors were sampled from an adult who was a healthcare worker with PCR-confirmed SARS-CoV-2 infection or an uninfected control (not recorded which). Both conserved end residues are part of each CDR3.

TRBV7-3	TRBJ2-5	CASSLDSMMGTQYF
TRBV28	TRBJ1-2	CASSPLTNYGYTF
TRBV20-1	TRBJ2-7	CSASWTGGSYEQYF
TRBV7-2	TRBJ1-1	CASSLSQEGKAFF
TRBV3-1	TRBJ2-3	CASSQVGSGTDTQYF
TRBV9	TRBJ2-5	CASSLGSSQETQYF
TRBV4-3	TRBJ2-3	CASSQDRVPDTQYF
TRBV19	TRBJ2-2	CASSMTEHTGELFF
TRBV14	TRBJ1-3	CASSQDGTDTIYF
TRBV7-3	TRBJ1-4	CASSLYREEEKLFF
TRBV10-3	TRBJ1-2	CAISGGFYGYTF
TRBV21-1	TRBJ1-5	CASRSFGHKPQHF
TRBV12-3/TRBV12-4	TRBJ2-1	CASMGQGVYNEQFF
TRBV28	TRBJ2-7	CASSPLQGEQYF
TRBV10-3	TRBJ1-1	CAISGGQKNTEAFF
TRBV20-1	TRBJ1-1	CSARVGQWTEAFF
TRBV5-1	TRBJ2-5	CASSLGKRLAGKETQYF
TRBV9	TRBJ1-1	CASSVVDNTEAFF
TRBV29-1	TRBJ2-1	CSGGDRSYNEQFF
TRBV6-6	TRBJ2-1	CASSWRLAGSNEQFF
TRBV2	TRBJ1-1	CASSGKGSKGVEAFF
TRBV5-4	TRBJ2-2	CASSLGQPNTGELFF
TRBV4-2	TRBJ2-1	CASSQDRGLNEQFF
TRBV5-6	TRBJ1-2	CASSLTADGYTF
TRBV4-1	TRBJ1-1	CASSQDREGKAFF
TRBV7-3	TRBJ2-3	CASSFTGSTDTQYF